The 27 T cell receptor beta chains given below trace back to one sample, sequenced in a study of blood T cell repertoires in COVID-19. Assay: immunoSEQ multiplex PCR; the TCRdb copy retains only in-frame clones and omits some. The table shows approximately 3,000 clones, with 90% to 95% occurring only once. The sample comprised peripheral blood. The receptors shown here come from a human donor in a cohort sampled during active COVID-19.

CDR3 region: CASSYGPNQPQHF. The DNA of the CDR3 is TGTGCCAGCAGTTACGGGCCCAATCAGCCCCAGCATTTT. The rearrangement joins TRBV6-2 or TRBV6-3 to TRBJ1-5, with D hard to call. Trimming removed 2 bases from V and 3 bases from J, with 5 bases in between. The CDR3 runs 13 residues. Germline-derived CDR1 and CDR2 are MNHEY and SVGEGT.

The table lists this clone with a count of one. The V and J genes are TRBV5-4 and TRBJ2-7; 8 bases agree with TRBD1. CDR3 length: 15 residues. Germline CDR1 and CDR2: SGHNT and YYREEE (reference sequence). V was pared by 3 bases and J by 7 bases, with 12 bases of the junction left unmatched. This CDR3 is CASSYGQGRRAEQYF. The CDR3 bases are TGTGCCAGCAGCTACGGACAGGGACGGCGGGCAGAGCAGTACTTC.

V usage is TRBV5-6 and J usage is TRBJ1-2; 12 positions agree with TRBD1. Germline V gene lookup returns CDR1 SGHDT and CDR2 YYEEEE. The junction had 10 bases not matched to a gene; V was cut back by 4 bases and J by 3 bases. The CDR3 is made up of 17 amino acids. The CDR3 nucleotides are TGTGCCAGCAGCCCTCGGGACAGGGGGCCCCTTTACTATGGCTACACCTTC. Protein: CASSPRDRGPLYYGYTF.

The chain joins TRBV2 to TRBJ2-2; D not certain. The germline V gene encodes CDR1 SNHLY and CDR2 FYNNEI. This CDR3 is built from 13 residues. CDR3 DNA sequence: TGTGCAGCCTCTTCGGCGAACACCGGGGAGCTGTTTTTT. Translated, it gives CAASSANTGELFF.

The chain has TRBV7-2 and TRBJ1-1; the D gene is possibly TRBD1 (5 bases). CDR1 SGHTA and CDR2 FQGNSA come from the germline V gene. The CDR3 is 15 residues long. V gave up 3 bases and J gave up 0 bases, with 11 bases separating them. Written as DNA, the CDR3 is TGTGCCAGCAGCTTGGTGCCAGGGCTGAACACTGAAGCTTTCTTT. Translation: CASSLVPGLNTEAFF. The variable domain in full, with the rest retrieved from reference TRBV7-2 and TRBJ1-1, is GAGVSQSPSNKVTEKGKDVELRCDPISGHTALYWYRQSLGQGLEFLIYFQGNSAPDKSGLPSDRFSAERTGGSVSTLTIQRTQQEDSAVYLCASSLVPGLNTEAFFGQGTRLTVV.

This chain joins TRBV24-1 and TRBJ2-1, with 10 bases identical to TRBD2. In germline, CDR1 is KGHDR, CDR2 SFDVKD. The V segment lost 4 bases and the J segment 0 bases; nucleotides outside the gene matches: 11. CDR3 length equals 19 residues. Here the CDR3 DNA reads TGTGCCACCAGTGACATAAGGCTAGCGGGGGCTAGCTCCTACAATGAGCAGTTCTTC. This encodes CATSDIRLAGASSYNEQFF.

This chain joins TRBV7-9 and TRBJ2-2; 10 bases are a match to TRBD2. V lost 2 bases to trimming and J lost 4 bases; unmatched junction nucleotides: 1. Germline loops: CDR1 SEHNR, CDR2 FQNEAQ (reference sequence). This CDR3 region has 15 residues. CDR3 bases: TGTGCCAGCAGCTTAAAGCGGGGGGGCACCGGGGAGCTGTTTTTT. As protein: CASSLKRGGTGELFF.

The chain recombines TRBV7-2 with TRBJ1-1; TRBD1 agrees at 11 bases. This CDR3 has 15 residues. V shed 1 base and J 8 bases; nucleotides not matched to a gene: 6. Per the germline V gene, CDR1 is SGHTA and CDR2 is FQGNSA. In DNA form, the CDR3 reads TGTGCCAGCAGCTTAGTCGGGACAGGGGGTGAAGAAGCTTTCTTT. This codes for CASSLVGTGGEEAFF.

The rearrangement links TRBV7-3 to TRBJ2-4; D might be TRBD1 (5 bases). The ends were cut back, 0 bases at V and 8 bases at J, with 14 bases in the middle. Germline loops: CDR1 SGHTA, CDR2 FQGTGA. The CDR3 contains 15 residues. The CDR3 protein is CASSLTGLERDIQYF. CDR3 in DNA: TGTGCCAGCAGCTTAACGGGGCTCGAAAGGGACATTCAGTACTTC.

This sequence joins TRBV4-1 and TRBJ1-6; a weak D match, TRBD1 (6 bases). CDR3 length: 18 residues. The V end was cut by 0 bases, the J end by 0 bases, with 12 bases between. Looked up from germline, CDR1 is MGHRA and CDR2 is YSYEKL. The chain's CDR3 is CASSQEGGGGSYNSPLHF. The CDR3 DNA reads TGCGCCAGCAGCCAAGAAGGGGGAGGGGGCTCCTATAATTCACCCCTCCACTTT.

This rearrangement joins TRBV18 to TRBJ2-7; D gene ambiguous. This CDR3 has 14 amino acids. Germline loops: CDR1 KGHSH, CDR2 LQKENI. V was shortened by 0 bases and J by 2 bases, with 8 bases between the two germline ends. The DNA for the CDR3 is TGTGCCAGCTCACCACCGGCCGATCCCTACGAGCAGTACTTC. As protein: CASSPPADPYEQYF.

The chain couples TRBV10-3 to TRBJ1-4; 7 nucleotides align to TRBD1. V was pared by 4 bases and J by 6 bases, with 2 bases of the junction left unmatched. The CDR3 length is 13 residues. Per germline, CDR1 ENHRY and CDR2 SYGVKD. Here the CDR3 DNA reads TGTGCCATCAGTGGACAGGGAGATGAAAAACTGTTTTTT. Its protein product is CAISGQGDEKLFF.

The rearrangement uses TRBV7-9 and TRBJ2-1, with 11 bases identical to TRBD1. The CDR3 extends over 15 amino acids. V gave up 5 bases and J gave up 10 bases; unmatched junction bases: 10. Germline V gene sequence: CDR1 SEHNR, CDR2 FQNEAQ (reference sequence). The CDR3 DNA sequence: TGTGCCAGCAGCCACCGGGACAGGGGGAAAAGAGAGCAGTTCTTC. It codes for CASSHRDRGKREQFF.

The gene calls are TRBV2 and TRBJ2-2, with 10 bases identical to TRBD2. This CDR3 contains 15 residues. Germline CDR1 reads SNHLY; CDR2 reads FYNNEI. V lost 6 bases, J lost 1 base, and 2 bases stayed unmatched. The CDR3: CASRGTSENTGELFF. CDR3 in DNA: TGTGCCAGCAGAGGGACTAGCGAGAACACCGGGGAGCTGTTTTTT.

This clone was seen only a few times. The CDR3 DNA sequence: TGTGCCAGCTCCAGGGGTCTCCAGGGGAACGAGCAGTACTTC. It encodes CASSRGLQGNEQYF. The V gene is TRBV18, the J gene TRBJ2-7, with D tentatively TRBD1 (6 bases). This CDR3 is built from 14 residues. V was clipped by 6 bases and J by 5 bases, with 17 bases between them. Per germline, CDR1 KGHSH and CDR2 LQKENI. Full variable domain (remainder filled in from reference TRBV18 and TRBJ2-7): NAGVMQNPRHLVRRRGQEARLRCSPMKGHSHVYWYRQLPEEGLKFMVYLQKENIIDESGMPKERFSAEFPKEGPSILRIQQVVRGDSAAYFCASSRGLQGNEQYFGPGTRLTVT.

The chain combines TRBV5-8 with TRBJ1-2, with TRBD1 matching 9 bases. This CDR3 is built from 14 residues. With V trimmed by 0 bases and J by 8 bases, 5 bases remained unmatched. The germline CDR1 and CDR2 sequences are SGHTS and YDEGEE. For the CDR3, the DNA is TGTGCCAGCAGCTTGGCACAGGGGGCATCCGGCTACACCTTC. Encoded protein: CASSLAQGASGYTF.

The chain recombines TRBV2 with TRBJ1-2; 7 bases match TRBD1. The V gene's germline CDR1 is SNHLY and CDR2 FYNNEI. V was pared by 0 bases and J by 3 bases, with 1 base of the junction left unmatched. This CDR3 comprises 14 residues. The CDR3 protein is CASSEAGTDYGYTF. DNA for the CDR3: TGTGCCAGCAGTGAAGCCGGGACAGACTATGGCTACACCTTC. Using reference TRBV2 and TRBJ1-2 for the parts outside the CDR3, the full variable domain is EPEVTQTPSHQVTQMGQEVILRCVPISNHLYFYWYRQILGQKVEFLVSFYNNEISEKSEIFDDQFSVERPDGSNFTLKIRSTKLEDSAMYFCASSEAGTDYGYTFGSGTRLTVV.

This clone has just one count. V and J are TRBV28 and TRBJ2-1, with 11 bases matching TRBD2. V shed 2 bases and J 2 bases; nucleotides not matched to a gene: 2. There are 16 residues in the CDR3. From germline, CDR1 is MDHEN and CDR2 SYDVKM. CDR3: CASSLGGLAAYNEQFF. DNA for the CDR3: TGTGCCAGCAGTTTAGGGGGACTAGCGGCCTACAATGAGCAGTTCTTC. The full variable domain, in which reference TRBV28 and TRBJ2-1 provide the parts outside the CDR3, is DVKVTQSSRYLVKRTGEKVFLECVQDMDHENMFWYRQDPGLGLRLIYFSYDVKMKEKGDIPEGYSVSREKKERFSLILESASTNQTSMYLCASSLGGLAAYNEQFFGPGTRLTVL.

The rearrangement links TRBV7-3 to TRBJ1-1, with a weak D call TRBD1 (6 bases). The CDR3 totals 13 residues. Trimming cost V 5 bases and J 6 bases, with 13 bases left between them. Germline V lookup: CDR1 SGHTA, CDR2 FQGTGA. This CDR3 reads CASSPAGAAEAFF. The CDR3 nucleotides are TGTGCCAGCAGCCCCGCAGGGGCGGCTGAAGCTTTCTTT.

V usage is TRBV18 and J usage is TRBJ2-1; 10 bases line up with TRBD2. The CDR3 runs to 17 residues. Germline V CDR1 and CDR2: KGHSH, LQKENI. Losses at the gene ends were 4 bases for V and 4 bases for J; bases not matched to a gene: 10. The CDR3 is CASSRQAGGPGYNEQFF. The DNA of the CDR3 is TGTGCCAGCTCACGACAAGCGGGAGGGCCGGGATACAATGAGCAGTTCTTC.

CDR3 sequence reads: CASTLGAFSTDTQYF. CDR3 DNA: TGTGCCAGCACCCTTGGGGCGTTCAGCACAGATACGCAGTATTTT. V and J are TRBV7-2 and TRBJ2-3, with a possible D match to TRBD1 (5 bases). V lost 7 bases to trimming and J lost 0 bases, with 14 bases between them. In germline, CDR1 is SGHTA, CDR2 FQGNSA. The CDR3 has 15 residues.

J is TRBJ2-2 and V is TRBV6-2 or TRBV6-3; tentative D call: TRBD2 (5 bases). The V end was cut by 5 bases, the J end by 4 bases, with 11 bases between. CDR1 is MNHEY and CDR2 is SVGEGT in the germline V gene. The CDR3 totals 14 residues. The chain's CDR3 is CASSHDYITGELFF. CDR3 DNA: TGTGCCAGCAGTCATGACTACATCACCGGGGAGCTGTTTTTT.

J is TRBJ1-1 and V is TRBV6-5; D unresolved. V gave up 0 bases and J gave up 3 bases, with 8 bases separating them. Germline V CDR1 and CDR2: MNHEY, SVGAGI. This CDR3 region has 14 residues. The CDR3 coding sequence is TGTGCCAGCAGTTACTCGGGGAGGGACACTGAAGCTTTCTTT. The encoded protein is CASSYSGRDTEAFF.

V is TRBV19 and J is TRBJ1-1; a weak D match, TRBD1 (6 bases). V was clipped by 8 bases and J by 1 base, with 14 bases between them. The length of the CDR3 is 14 residues. The germline V gene has CDR1 LNHDA and CDR2 SQIVND (reference sequence). This chain's CDR3 is CASQLLGGNTEAFF. CDR3 sequence (DNA): TGTGCCAGTCAGCTACTAGGGGGGAACACTGAAGCTTTCTTT.

The chain carries TRBV4-1 and TRBJ2-7; 8 bases align to TRBD1. This CDR3 has 16 residues. Germline V gene sequence: CDR1 MGHRA, CDR2 YSYEKL. V trimming: 1 base; J trimming: 4 bases; junction bases outside the gene matches: 9. For the CDR3, the DNA is TGCGCCAGCAGCCAAGGACAGGGGAAGGGTGGATACGAGCAGTACTTC. Protein: CASSQGQGKGGYEQYF.

The gene calls are TRBV7-2 and TRBJ1-2; D is undetermined. Deletions cut 5 bases from V and 2 bases from J, with 12 bases between. Germline lookup yields CDR1 SGHTA and CDR2 FQGNSA. The length of the CDR3 is 14 residues. This chain's CDR3 is CASSTLNTNYGYTF. Written as DNA, the CDR3 is TGTGCCAGCAGCACTCTGAATACGAACTATGGCTACACCTTC.

The rearrangement joins TRBV21-1 to TRBJ2-3; the DNA was not compared with TRBD1, the D call given in the table. TRBV21-1 is a documented pseudogene. The CDR3 runs 16 residues. In nucleotides, the CDR3 is TGTGCCAGCAGCAAGAGACAGGGGTCTAGCACAGATACGCAGTATTTT. The encoded protein is CASSKRQGSSTDTQYF.